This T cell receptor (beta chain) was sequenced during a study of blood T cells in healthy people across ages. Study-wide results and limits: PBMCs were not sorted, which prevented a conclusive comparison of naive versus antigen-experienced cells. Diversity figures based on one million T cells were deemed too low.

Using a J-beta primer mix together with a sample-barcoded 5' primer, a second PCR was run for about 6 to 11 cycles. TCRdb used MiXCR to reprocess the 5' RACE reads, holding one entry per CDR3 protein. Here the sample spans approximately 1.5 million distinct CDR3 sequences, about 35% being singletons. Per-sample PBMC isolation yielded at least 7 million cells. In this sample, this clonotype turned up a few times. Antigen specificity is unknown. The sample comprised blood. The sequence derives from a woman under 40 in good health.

CDR3 bases: TGCAGTGCTAGACGCATTGTTCAAGGGTACGAGCAGTACTTC. It specifies CSARRIVQGYEQYF. V usage is TRBV20-1 and J usage is TRBJ2-7; no firm D call. Trimming left V 2 bases short and J 4 bases short, with 15 bases between. CDR3 length: 14 residues. Per the germline V gene, CDR1 is DFQATT and CDR2 is SNEGSKA (reference sequence).